This TCR beta chain emerged from a study of T-cell reconstitution after alpha-beta-depleted transplantation in children. A few counts support this clonotype. Its antigen remains unknown. The ends lost 2 bases at V and 4 bases at J; junction bases unmatched: 2. The CDR3 loop spans 15 amino acids. The germline gives CDR1 LNHNV, CDR2 YYDKDF (reference sequence). TCRbeta library preparation incorporated unique molecular identifiers. MiXCR, applied by TCRdb to the PCR reads, yields one record per CDR3 protein. The sample has around 700,000 distinct CDR3 sequences; 10% to 15% are singletons. Study-wide findings and caveats: Some patients owed their high day-60 TCRbeta diversity to surviving recipient T cells and thymic progenitors. At around two months after transplant, the alpha-beta T cells were reportedly derived from several hundred expanded clones that came from non-depleted graft cells.

This receptor was identified in a girl aged 2-15 years with congenital amegakaryocytic thrombocytopenia, due to receive a stem cell transplant. Sequencing used PBMCs, obtained before TCRalphabeta/CD19-depleted stem cell transplant. The rearrangement uses TRBV15 and TRBJ2-2; TRBD1 agrees at 9 bases. The CDR3 DNA reads TGTGCCACCAGCAGACAGGGACAGGGCACCGGGGAGCTGTTTTTT. Its translation is CATSRQGQGTGELFF.